The rows below give T cell receptor beta chains drawn from one sample of a study of blood T cell repertoires in COVID-19. Sequenced by immunoSEQ multiplex PCR; TCRdb stores in-frame clones only, minus some. The table lists some 250,000 clones, about 88% of them singletons. Sample: peripheral blood. These TCRs come from a woman between 40 and 50 years old who had recovered from COVID-19. Each CDR3 is given with its conserved first and last residue. D genes are given only for firm matches. For some rows the clone size is stated as once, few or many, or as a class when expanded; others skip it.

V gene: TRBV19
J gene: TRBJ1-5
clone size: NA
D gene: TRBD1
CDR3 DNA: TGTGCCAGTAGGCCATCCGGGACAGCCGCTTACAATCAGCCCCAGCATTTT
CDR3 protein: CASRPSGTAAYNQPQHF

V gene: TRBV30
J gene: TRBJ2-7
clone size: NA
D gene: NA
CDR3 DNA: TGTGCCTGGAGCCGGGGTAGCGGAGGCTCCTACGAGCAGTACTTC
CDR3 protein: CAWSRGSGGSYEQYF

V gene: TRBV27
J gene: TRBJ1-2
clone size: NA
D gene: NA
CDR3 DNA: TGTGCCAGCAGGGGGCGTCGCTATGGCTACACCTTC
CDR3 protein: CASRGRRYGYTF

V gene: TRBV30
J gene: TRBJ2-7
clone size: few
D gene: NA
CDR3 DNA: TGTGCCTGGAGCCGGGGGTACGAGCAGTACTTC
CDR3 protein: CAWSRGYEQYF

V gene: TRBV7-2
J gene: TRBJ2-4
clone size: NA
D gene: NA
CDR3 DNA: TGTGCCAGCAGCGGCCGAGTCCGGGGATCAGAAGCCAAAAACATTCAGTACTTC
CDR3 protein: CASSGRVRGSEAKNIQYF

V gene: TRBV10-3
J gene: TRBJ1-1
clone size: NA
D gene: TRBD1
CDR3 DNA: TGTGCCATCAGTGAGTCGCACAGGGGGCAATGGCACACTGAAGCTTTCTTT
CDR3 protein: CAISESHRGQWHTEAFF

V gene: TRBV7-3
J gene: TRBJ2-3
clone size: NA
D gene: NA
CDR3 DNA: TGTGCCAGCAGCGCGCCCTCGGATACGCAGTATTTT
CDR3 protein: CASSAPSDTQYF

V gene: TRBV7-2
J gene: TRBJ2-3
clone size: NA
D gene: TRBD2
CDR3 DNA: TGTGCCAGCAGCCCTCGGACTAGCGGGATGGCAGATACGCAGTATTTT
CDR3 protein: CASSPRTSGMADTQYF

V gene: TRBV30
J gene: TRBJ2-7
clone size: NA
D gene: NA
CDR3 DNA: TGTGCCTGGAGTGTACTCGGCGGGAACGAGCAGTACTTC
CDR3 protein: CAWSVLGGNEQYF

V gene: TRBV3-1/TRBV3-2
J gene: TRBJ2-5
clone size: NA
D gene: TRBD2
CDR3 DNA: TGTGCCAGCAGCCACCTAGCGGGAGGGCCAGGGGCCCAGTACTTC
CDR3 protein: CASSHLAGGPGAQYF

V gene: TRBV30
J gene: TRBJ2-7
clone size: NA
D gene: TRBD1
CDR3 DNA: TGTGCCTGGGCACACCGGGACAGGGGGTACGAGCAGTACTTC
CDR3 protein: CAWAHRDRGYEQYF

V gene: TRBV29-1
J gene: TRBJ2-1
clone size: NA
D gene: TRBD2
CDR3 DNA: TGCAGCGTTGCCAGCCTAGCGGCCAGGGAGCAGTTCTTC
CDR3 protein: CSVASLAAREQFF

V gene: TRBV9
J gene: TRBJ2-7
clone size: NA
D gene: TRBD2
CDR3 DNA: TGTGCCAGCAGCCCAATAGCGGGAGGCCCCTCCTACGAGCAGTACTTC
CDR3 protein: CASSPIAGGPSYEQYF

V gene: TRBV7-9
J gene: TRBJ2-3
clone size: NA
D gene: TRBD2
CDR3 DNA: TGTGCCAGCAGCTTAGGATCCGGGGGGGGCACAGATACGCAGTATTTT
CDR3 protein: CASSLGSGGGTDTQYF

V gene: TRBV14
J gene: TRBJ1-3
clone size: NA
D gene: NA
CDR3 DNA: TGTGCCAGCAGCCCTTCTGGAAACACCATATATTTT
CDR3 protein: CASSPSGNTIYF

V gene: TRBV12-3/TRBV12-4
J gene: TRBJ2-7
clone size: NA
D gene: NA
CDR3 DNA: TGTGCCAGCAGTCTGACAGTTTTGGTGCAGTACTTC
CDR3 protein: CASSLTVLVQYF

V gene: TRBV4-1
J gene: TRBJ2-2
clone size: few
D gene: NA
CDR3 DNA: TGCGCCAGCAGCCAAGTGGCACCGAACACCGGGGAGCTGTTTTTT
CDR3 protein: CASSQVAPNTGELFF

V gene: TRBV19
J gene: TRBJ2-7
clone size: NA
D gene: NA
CDR3 DNA: TGTGCCAGTAGTAGCGGGAAGGCTCGCGAGCAGTACTTC
CDR3 protein: CASSSGKAREQYF

V gene: TRBV7-2
J gene: TRBJ1-4
clone size: NA
D gene: NA
CDR3 DNA: TGTGCCAGCAGCTTAGGCGGGCGGGGGGCAGGTGAAAAACTGTTTTTT
CDR3 protein: CASSLGGRGAGEKLFF

V gene: TRBV7-9
J gene: TRBJ1-2
clone size: NA
D gene: TRBD1
CDR3 DNA: TGTGCCAGCAGCCACCCCGGGACAGCCTATAACTATGGCTACACCTTC
CDR3 protein: CASSHPGTAYNYGYTF

V gene: TRBV6-5
J gene: TRBJ1-5
clone size: NA
D gene: NA
CDR3 DNA: TGTGCCAGCACCACCGAGCGGACGCAGCCCCAGCATTTT
CDR3 protein: CASTTERTQPQHF

V gene: TRBV29-1
J gene: TRBJ2-4
clone size: NA
D gene: TRBD2
CDR3 DNA: TGCAGCGCCCGAATGCTAGCGGGAACCAAAAACATTCAGTACTTC
CDR3 protein: CSARMLAGTKNIQYF

V gene: TRBV18
J gene: TRBJ2-3
clone size: NA
D gene: NA
CDR3 DNA: TGTGCCAGCTCACGGTCTATCTCAGATACGCAGTATTTT
CDR3 protein: CASSRSISDTQYF

V gene: TRBV11-3
J gene: TRBJ2-3
clone size: NA
D gene: NA
CDR3 DNA: TGTGCCAGCAGCTTAGGCGGGCGGGATACGCAGTATTTT
CDR3 protein: CASSLGGRDTQYF

V gene: TRBV24-1
J gene: TRBJ1-5
clone size: NA
D gene: NA
CDR3 DNA: TGTGCCACCGCGGGGGGGGGCCATAGCAATCAGCCCCAGCATTTT
CDR3 protein: CATAGGGHSNQPQHF

V gene: TRBV29-1
J gene: TRBJ1-5
clone size: few
D gene: NA
CDR3 DNA: TGCAGCGTTCGGGAGGGCCATAGCAATCAGCCCCAGCATTTT
CDR3 protein: CSVREGHSNQPQHF

V gene: TRBV6-5
J gene: TRBJ1-4
clone size: NA
D gene: NA
CDR3 DNA: TGTGCCAGCAGGTCCCCGGCAGGCAATAATGAAAAACTGTTTTTT
CDR3 protein: CASRSPAGNNEKLFF

V gene: TRBV6-5
J gene: TRBJ2-7
clone size: NA
D gene: TRBD2
CDR3 DNA: TGTGCCTCCCGTAGGTCCCGGGAGGTCCCCTACGAGCAGTACTTC
CDR3 protein: CASRRSREVPYEQYF

V gene: TRBV9
J gene: TRBJ2-1
clone size: NA
D gene: NA
CDR3 DNA: TGTGCCAGCAGCGGTGGGGACACCAGACAGAATGAGCAGTTCTTC
CDR3 protein: CASSGGDTRQNEQFF

V gene: TRBV5-4
J gene: TRBJ1-2
clone size: NA
D gene: TRBD1
CDR3 DNA: TGTGCCAGCGGACAGGGCCCTTCTAACTATGGCTACACCTTC
CDR3 protein: CASGQGPSNYGYTF

V gene: TRBV7-2
J gene: TRBJ2-5
clone size: NA
D gene: TRBD2
CDR3 DNA: TGTGCCAGCAGCCCGGGAGGGGCGCCGGGGGCCCAGTACTTC
CDR3 protein: CASSPGGAPGAQYF

V gene: TRBV6-6
J gene: TRBJ2-1
clone size: NA
D gene: TRBD2
CDR3 DNA: TGTGCCAGCAGTTACGGGGGCCGCGGGAGGTCTGATGAGCAGTTCTTC
CDR3 protein: CASSYGGRGRSDEQFF

V gene: TRBV7-2
J gene: TRBJ2-5
clone size: few
D gene: TRBD2
CDR3 DNA: TGTGCCAGCAGCCAGTGGGGTAGCGGGAGAGGGGAGACCCAGTACTTC
CDR3 protein: CASSQWGSGRGETQYF

V gene: TRBV9
J gene: TRBJ1-6
clone size: few
D gene: TRBD1
CDR3 DNA: TGTGCCAGCAGCGTCGATCCAGGGACAGGGTGGAATTCACCCCTCCACTTT
CDR3 protein: CASSVDPGTGWNSPLHF

V gene: TRBV9
J gene: TRBJ1-2
clone size: NA
D gene: TRBD1
CDR3 DNA: TGTGCCAGCACCAAAGGGACAGGGGAGAACTATGGCTACACCTTC
CDR3 protein: CASTKGTGENYGYTF

V gene: TRBV5-6
J gene: TRBJ2-2
clone size: NA
D gene: NA
CDR3 DNA: TGTGCCAGCAGCTTGGCCGGACAGAAAAACACCGGGGAGCTGTTTTTT
CDR3 protein: CASSLAGQKNTGELFF

V gene: TRBV3-1/TRBV3-2
J gene: TRBJ2-3
clone size: NA
D gene: TRBD2
CDR3 DNA: TGTGCCAGCAGCCAAGTGGGGGGGTCGGTGGAGCAGTATTTT
CDR3 protein: CASSQVGGSVEQYF

V gene: TRBV2
J gene: TRBJ2-1
clone size: NA
D gene: NA
CDR3 DNA: TGTGCCAGCACTCCCCTCCCCGGGTCCGGTGGTGAGCAGTTCTTC
CDR3 protein: CASTPLPGSGGEQFF

V gene: TRBV6-2/TRBV6-3
J gene: TRBJ1-5
clone size: NA
D gene: NA
CDR3 DNA: TGTGCCAGCAGTTACCGCCCGACAGTAAGCAATCAGCCCCAGCATTTT
CDR3 protein: CASSYRPTVSNQPQHF

V gene: TRBV19
J gene: TRBJ1-2
clone size: NA
D gene: TRBD1
CDR3 DNA: TGTGCCAGTAGTACTACCCGACAGGGTTGGGGCTACACCTTC
CDR3 protein: CASSTTRQGWGYTF

V gene: TRBV7-9
J gene: TRBJ2-5
clone size: NA
D gene: NA
CDR3 DNA: TGTGCCAGCACCCACCCCCTCAGGGAGACCCAGTACTTC
CDR3 protein: CASTHPLRETQYF

V gene: TRBV19
J gene: TRBJ2-2
clone size: NA
D gene: NA
CDR3 DNA: TGTGCCAGTAAGCCCCTAGCGAACACCGGGGAGCTGTTTTTT
CDR3 protein: CASKPLANTGELFF

V gene: TRBV29-1
J gene: TRBJ1-1
clone size: NA
D gene: NA
CDR3 DNA: TGCAGCGCCGCTAGCCTAGCTGGCACTGAAGCTTTCTTT
CDR3 protein: CSAASLAGTEAFF

V gene: TRBV6-2/TRBV6-3
J gene: TRBJ2-2
clone size: once
D gene: NA
CDR3 DNA: TGTGCCAGCAGTCCCGATGGGGCCGACACCGGGGAGCTGTTTTTT
CDR3 protein: CASSPDGADTGELFF

V gene: TRBV27
J gene: TRBJ1-5
clone size: NA
D gene: NA
CDR3 DNA: TGTGCCAGCAGCGACACAGGGTTTCGCAATCAGCCCCAGCATTTT
CDR3 protein: CASSDTGFRNQPQHF

V gene: TRBV4-3
J gene: TRBJ1-2
clone size: NA
D gene: TRBD1
CDR3 DNA: TGCGCCAGCAGCCCGACAGGGGATGGCTACACCTTC
CDR3 protein: CASSPTGDGYTF

V gene: TRBV10-3
J gene: TRBJ2-1
clone size: NA
D gene: TRBD2
CDR3 DNA: TGTGCCACCCCCGGGGCTAGCGGGCCCTACAATGAGCAGTTCTTC
CDR3 protein: CATPGASGPYNEQFF

V gene: TRBV30
J gene: TRBJ2-1
clone size: NA
D gene: TRBD2
CDR3 DNA: TGTGCCTGGAGCCCCGGGCTAGCGGCACACACTGAGCAGTTCTTC
CDR3 protein: CAWSPGLAAHTEQFF

V gene: TRBV6-5
J gene: TRBJ1-4
clone size: NA
D gene: NA
CDR3 DNA: TGTGCCAGCAGTCCCCAGGCTACAACTAATGAAAAACTGTTTTTT
CDR3 protein: CASSPQATTNEKLFF